This record looks at one T cell receptor beta chain sequence and its context. This clone was found once. Which antigen it targets is not known. Per-base qualities were not stored, and no clone one base away is much larger. The data derive from a study of untreated major depressive disorder (dated by TCRdb to the late 2010s). Some background on the complete study: The study was a cross-sectional case-control comparison of T cell phenotype and TCR repertoire between antidepressant-free major depressive disorder patients and individually matched non-depressed controls. The sequencing was a follow-up to the differences in Vbeta 5.1, Vbeta 11 and Vbeta 22 usage that flow cytometry had picked up across the whole cohort. The research as a whole found: The top five TRBV05-01 clones in every sequenced subject were all private clones. Higher TRBV05-01 (Vbeta 5.1) usage among CD4+ T cells of depressed patients compared with controls was confirmed by sequencing, with p = 0.040 in a one-tailed test. For the sequencing comparisons, planned one-tailed tests were run on just three Vbeta families that had been chosen in advance. A comparatively small study sample was produced by the strict matching and exclusion criteria, and the generalizability of findings was thereby limited. In the sequencing data, TRBV25-01 and TRBV02-01 usage was found to follow the flow-cytometry pattern, although statistical significance was not reached.

Each depressed patient was pairwise matched to a non-depressed control for sex, age, current smoking status and body mass index. European descent was reported for all participants. Controls scored 5 or less on the Quick Inventory of Depressive Symptoms-Self Report and had no mood disorder, either currently or at any point in their lifetime. Major medical conditions, Axis I/II comorbidities, regular medication or illicit drug use, and drinking over 100 g alcohol weekly were applied as exclusion criteria for all participants. Around 28 ml of peripheral blood was collected from each participant into EDTA tubes. CD4+ T cells were purified from thawed PBMCs by magnetic negative selection with the BD IMag Human CD4 T Lymphocyte Enrichment Set. A purity of around 96% was typically achieved with the CD4+ enrichment method, as confirmed by flow cytometry. A subgroup of five case-control pairs, selected blind to chemokine receptor expression and flow-cytometric repertoire skewing results, was subjected to TCRbeta sequencing. Every blood sample was taken in the morning at 8:00 a.m., and Ficoll-Hypaque gradient centrifugation was used to isolate PBMCs. PBMCs were cryopreserved by gradual cooling to -80°C and stored in liquid nitrogen until assayed.

The Qiagen DNeasy Blood and Tissue Kit was used to extract total genomic DNA from the purified CD4+ T cells. Following immunoSEQ immunosequencing protocols, the TCRbeta CDR3 region, as defined by IMGT, was amplified and sequenced. As for the authors' bioinformatics: Raw sequence data were preprocessed by the immunoSEQ service for PCR and sequencing error correction. The sequence data were imported into the immunoSEQ Analyzer and were further analyzed using VDJtools v1.0.7. The paired Wilcoxon signed-rank test was used to test for differences between patients and controls. TCRdb took this table from immuneACCESS and kept in-frame rearrangements with V and J called. Such tables lack part of the clones; where checked against another copy, unresolved V genes explain under half of the gap, and the rest is unexplained. The V and J calls and the clone size are those of that table, but D and trimming were determined from the DNA. The sample table records 20,000 or so clones; 85% of these occur just once. Of the sample, about 0.8% is held by the ten largest clones.

Including cysteine and phenylalanine, the CDR3 has 14 amino acids. The sequence is cut down to CDR3 DNA, 42 bases in frame from base 1. At the junction V is shortened by 2 bases and J by 2 bases, with 10 bases in between. The germline V gene (reference sequence) provides CDR1 MNHNY and CDR2 SVGAGI. The sequence was obtained from a woman under 40 in good health. The sample comprised CD4+ T cells from PBMCs. The V and J genes are TRBV6-6 and TRBJ2-7, with the D gene not confidently named. In nucleotides, the sequence is TGTGCCAGCAGTTACCCGGGCACACCCTACGAGCAGTACTTC. Its product reads: CASSYPGTPYEQYF.